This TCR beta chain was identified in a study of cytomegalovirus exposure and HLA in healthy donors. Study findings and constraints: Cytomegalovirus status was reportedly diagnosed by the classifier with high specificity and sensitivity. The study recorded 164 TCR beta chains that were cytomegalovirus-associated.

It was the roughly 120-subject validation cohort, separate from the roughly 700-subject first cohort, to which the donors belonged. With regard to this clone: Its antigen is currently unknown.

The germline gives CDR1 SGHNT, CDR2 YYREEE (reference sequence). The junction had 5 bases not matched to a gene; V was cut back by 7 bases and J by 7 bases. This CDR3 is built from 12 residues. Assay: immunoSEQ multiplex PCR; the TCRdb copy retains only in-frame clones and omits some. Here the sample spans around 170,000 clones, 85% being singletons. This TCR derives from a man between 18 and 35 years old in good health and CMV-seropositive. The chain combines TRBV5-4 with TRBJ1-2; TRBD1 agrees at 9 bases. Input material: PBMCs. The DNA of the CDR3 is TGTGCCAGCTCGGGACAGGGTGGTGGCTACACCTTC. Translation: CASSGQGGGYTF.